This T cell receptor beta chain was obtained from a study of tissue T cells after allogeneic stem cell transplantation. With respect to this clone: Mouse gene names apply. The CDR3 end lies 1 residue beyond the end of the read and is filled in from the germline J gene.

Method: immunoSEQ multiplex PCR; TCRdb's copy keeps in-frame clones and lacks some. The sample has over 2,500 clones, approximately 48% seen once; the top ten hold around 40%. The V gene's germline CDR1 is SGHSA and CDR2 FRNQAP. Trimming stripped 2 bases from V and 0 bases from J, with 4 bases between. The CDR3 loop spans 13 amino acids. The time point: mouse harvest day 14 after allogeneic transplant. The graft held 10^6 splenic CD5+ T cells and 10^7 T-cell-depleted bone marrow cells. B6 (H2b) cells into BALB/c (H2d) mice; tissues taken at day 7 or 14. Sequencing was carried out using gut tissue. The receptor was isolated from a female BALB/c mouse given C57BL/6 T cells with graft-versus-host disease after an allogeneic hematopoietic cell transplant. V gene TRBV16 combines with J gene TRBJ1-1; no clear D gene. The CDR3 reads CASSLQANTEVFF. The sequenced CDR3 bases are TGTGCAAGCAGCTTACAAGCAAACACAGAAGTCTTC.